The clone carrying this TCR beta chain has only a few counts. This record comes from a study of T cells after yellow fever vaccination. TCRdb itself ran the 5' RACE reads through MiXCR, one entry per CDR3 protein. Of some 300,000 distinct CDR3 sequences listed, roughly 9% were seen once; the top ten hold 3% to 4%. Germline V gene data show CDR1 as SGHNT and CDR2 as YENEEA. V was cut by 0 bases and J by 6 bases, with 12 bases left in between. The CDR3 runs to 15 residues. The clonotype was recovered from a man aged 18 to 29 who received the YFV17D yellow fever vaccine. The sequencing here drew on CD4+ T cells sorted from PBMCs, taken 5 days after the yellow fever booster vaccination. V gene TRBV11-3 combines with J gene TRBJ2-1, with a weak D call TRBD1 (6 bases). This CDR3 is CASSLEQGNLNEQFF. DNA of the CDR3: TGTGCCAGCAGCTTAGAACAGGGCAACCTCAATGAGCAGTTCTTC.